This TCR beta chain was documented in a study of monozygotic twins with inflammatory bowel disease. Notes on the study in general: Treatment differences in immunosuppression may have added variability to the repertoires of patients.

This CDR3 has 14 amino acids. The germline CDR1 and CDR2 sequences are SGHVS and FQNEAQ. Regarding this clonotype: Its antigen is still unknown.

Using the 5' RACE reads, TCRdb records one entry per CDR3 protein without DNA. The repertoire table contains about 110,000 distinct CDR3 sequences. Sequenced sample: blood. The chain uses TRBV7-8 and TRBJ1-2. This TCR derives from a human donor with ulcerative colitis or Crohn's disease, or a healthy co-twin of an affected twin (not recorded which). This chain's CDR3 is CASSLELGYYGYTF.